The rows below give T cell receptor beta chains drawn from one sample of a study of T cell repertoires in cytomegalovirus infection. TCRdb fed the reads into MiXCR, producing one record per CDR3 protein. The sample has about 920,000 distinct CDR3 sequences; roughly 31% are singletons. Antigens of these TCRs are unknown. Sequenced material: cultured CD8+ T cells from PBMCs, taken from culture after CMV antigen stimulation. These receptors all come from a human donor in good health (CMV status not recorded). Some clones in this sample may be carry-over from other donors' samples. The CDR3 runs from the conserved cysteine through the conserved F or W. The D gene is left open where the match is weak. Expanded clones get a size class; other rows say once, few or many, or leave the size out.

v_call,clone_size,j_call,d_call,cdr3_aa,cdr3_nt
TRBV20-1,NA,TRBJ2-5,NA,CSAPRDTLREAQYF,TGCAGTGCTCCCCGGGACACGCTAAGAGAAGCCCAGTACTTC
TRBV19,NA,TRBJ2-2,TRBD1,CASTAGQGAGELFF,TGTGCCAGTACCGCGGGACAGGGGGCCGGGGAGCTGTTTTTT
TRBV6-1,NA,TRBJ2-2,NA,CASSNTSVMNTGELFF,TGTGCCAGCAGCAATACGTCCGTCATGAACACCGGGGAGCTGTTTTTT
TRBV7-2,many,TRBJ2-1,NA,CASRIYNEQFF,TGTGCCAGCAGGATTTACAATGAGCAGTTCTTC
TRBV27,few,TRBJ1-5,NA,CASSLSDYQPQHF,TGTGCCAGCAGTTTATCCGACTATCAGCCCCAGCATTTT
TRBV10-3,few,TRBJ2-3,NA,CAIARDWLDSHDTDTQYF,TGTGCCATCGCCAGGGACTGGCTGGACAGCCATGATACAGATACGCAGTATTTT
TRBV15,once,TRBJ2-7,NA,CATSREDAQPGEQYF,TGTGCCACCAGCAGAGAGGACGCACAGCCGGGCGAGCAGTACTTC
TRBV14,NA,TRBJ2-3,NA,CASSSSRTDTQYF,TGTGCCAGCAGCAGTTCTAGAACAGATACGCAGTATTTT
TRBV5-6,few,TRBJ1-6,TRBD1,CASSLWDSSFPPLHF,TGTGCCAGCAGCTTATGGGACAGCAGTTTTCCACCCCTCCACTTT
TRBV6-6,NA,TRBJ1-1,NA,CACSYSVRGPLNTEAFF,TGTGCCTGCAGTTACTCGGTCCGGGGGCCGTTGAACACTGAAGCTTTCTTT
TRBV7-4,NA,TRBJ2-1,NA,CASSSPEHQGNNEQFF,TGTGCCAGCAGCTCCCCGGAGCATCAGGGGAACAATGAGCAGTTCTTC
TRBV6-1,NA,TRBJ2-4,NA,CASYMGGGLAKNIQYF,TGTGCCAGCTATATGGGAGGAGGGCTAGCCAAAAACATTCAGTACTTC
TRBV27,NA,TRBJ2-5,NA,CASTRLGEETQYF,TGTGCCAGCACTCGTCTGGGGGAAGAGACCCAGTACTTC
TRBV7-9,NA,TRBJ2-1,TRBD1,CASSTQTGTANYNEQFF,TGTGCCAGCAGCACCCAAACCGGGACAGCGAACTACAATGAGCAGTTCTTC
TRBV27,few,TRBJ1-1,NA,CATRTASEAFF,TGTGCCACCCGGACAGCGAGTGAAGCTTTCTTT
TRBV6-8,NA,TRBJ2-2,TRBD2,CASSYSASGGAAGELFF,TGTGCCAGCAGTTACTCGGCTAGCGGGGGGGCGGCCGGGGAGCTGTTTTTT
TRBV4-1,NA,TRBJ1-2,NA,CASSQLPPVVGGYTF,TGCGCCAGCAGCCAATTGCCCCCGGTGGTTGGTGGCTACACCTTC
TRBV4-2,few,TRBJ2-1,NA,CASSPTMGNEQFF,TGTGCCAGCAGCCCCACAATGGGGAATGAGCAGTTCTTC
TRBV4-1,few,TRBJ2-3,TRBD2,CASSQDWGSGVTDTQYF,TGCGCCAGCAGCCAAGATTGGGGTAGCGGGGTCACAGATACGCAGTATTTT
TRBV7-2,many,TRBJ2-7,NA,CASSRTNYEQYF,TGTGCCAGCAGCAGGACAAACTACGAGCAGTACTTC
TRBV7-2,many,TRBJ2-3,NA,CASSLVQLGTDTQYF,TGTGCCAGCAGCTTAGTCCAACTTGGGACAGATACGCAGTATTTT
TRBV10-3,many,TRBJ1-1,NA,CAISASLDQGPANTEAFF,TGTGCCATCAGTGCCAGTCTTGACCAGGGGCCGGCGAACACTGAAGCTTTCTTT
TRBV19,few,TRBJ2-1,NA,CASSSLSFLGGYNEQFF,TGTGCCAGTAGTAGTCTCTCCTTCTTGGGGGGTTACAATGAGCAGTTCTTC
TRBV2,NA,TRBJ2-7,NA,CASSDPAGPYEQYF,TGTGCCAGCAGCGACCCTGCCGGTCCCTACGAGCAGTACTTC
TRBV7-6,NA,TRBJ1-4,NA,CASSTLPGSSEKLFF,TGTGCCAGCAGCACTTTGCCAGGGTCGAGCGAAAAACTGTTTTTT
TRBV7-9,NA,TRBJ2-5,TRBD1,CASSIYRTGGYQETQYF,TGTGCCAGCAGTATTTATCGGACAGGGGGATACCAAGAGACCCAGTACTTC
TRBV27,NA,TRBJ2-6,NA,CASNQYGGLKDGANVLTF,TGTGCCAGCAACCAATATGGGGGGTTAAAAGATGGGGCCAACGTCCTGACTTTC
TRBV28,many,TRBJ1-2,TRBD1,CASSPIRTGGGYTF,TGTGCCAGCAGCCCCATTCGGACAGGGGGAGGCTACACCTTC
TRBV5-1,NA,TRBJ1-2,NA,CASRPDRGFYYGYTF,TGCGCCAGCAGGCCGGATCGGGGCTTTTACTATGGCTACACCTTC
TRBV5-1,NA,TRBJ1-2,NA,CASSLDPGGAYGYTF,TGCGCCAGCAGCTTGGATCCCGGGGGCGCCTATGGCTACACCTTC
TRBV7-6,few,TRBJ1-1,NA,CASSPWGVHTEAFF,TGTGCCAGCAGTCCATGGGGGGTCCACACTGAAGCTTTCTTT
TRBV5-4,NA,TRBJ2-3,NA,CASGISATDTQYF,TGTGCCAGCGGCATCTCAGCCACAGATACGCAGTATTTT
TRBV5-5,NA,TRBJ2-3,NA,CASSLVWGRTDTQYF,TGTGCCAGCAGCTTGGTGTGGGGCCGCACAGATACGCAGTATTTT
TRBV29-1,NA,TRBJ1-1,NA,CSVEGGRGNTEAFF,TGCAGCGTTGAAGGGGGCCGAGGGAACACTGAAGCTTTCTTT
TRBV7-2,many,TRBJ1-1,NA,CASSLVTGEAFF,TGTGCCAGCAGCTTAGTTACAGGGGAAGCTTTCTTT
TRBV10-3,NA,TRBJ2-2,NA,CAISELGGELFF,TGTGCCATCAGTGAGTTAGGCGGGGAGCTGTTTTTT
TRBV7-6,NA,TRBJ2-7,NA,CASSLTGGAKSYEQYF,TGTGCCAGCAGCTTAACAGGGGGGGCCAAGTCCTACGAACAGTACTTC
TRBV7-2,many,TRBJ2-1,NA,CASSLVEGPPYNEQFF,TGTGCCAGCAGCTTAGTGGAGGGGCCGCCCTACAATGAGCAGTTCTTC
TRBV20-1,few,TRBJ2-1,NA,CSARDSRRAPTLDEQFF,TGCAGTGCTAGAGATTCCCGAAGGGCCCCTACATTGGATGAGCAGTTCTTC
TRBV4-1,few,TRBJ1-1,TRBD1,CASSQDSRDSTEAFF,TGCGCCAGCAGCCAAGATAGCCGGGACAGCACTGAAGCTTTCTTT
TRBV19,few,TRBJ2-7,TRBD1,CASSIIAGGNYEQYF,TGTGCCAGTAGTATAATCGCAGGGGGAAACTACGAGCAGTACTTC
TRBV27,NA,TRBJ2-7,NA,CVSTEGDTSLLAPHEQYF,TGTGTCAGCACCGAAGGGGACACCTCACTCCTAGCGCCCCACGAGCAGTACTTC
TRBV12-3/TRBV12-4,NA,TRBJ1-3,NA,CASSPGEWRNTIYF,TGTGCCAGCAGCCCAGGGGAATGGAGAAACACCATATATTTT
TRBV7-6,NA,TRBJ1-3,NA,CVSSLEPGEGNTIYF,TGTGTCAGCAGCTTAGAGCCAGGGGAAGGAAACACCATATATTTT
TRBV7-9,few,TRBJ1-4,NA,CASSDRARRNNEKLFF,TGTGCCAGCAGCGACCGAGCGAGACGGAATAATGAAAAACTGTTTTTT
TRBV7-2,many,TRBJ1-1,NA,CASSPQGSTEAFF,TGTGCCAGCAGCCCCCAGGGGAGCACTGAAGCTTTCTTT
TRBV10-3,few,TRBJ2-1,TRBD1,CAISGPRGSGENEQFF,TGTGCCATCAGTGGACCCAGGGGGAGTGGAGAGAATGAGCAGTTCTTC
TRBV27,NA,TRBJ2-2,NA,CASSYGQSAGELFF,TGTGCCAGCAGTTACGGACAGTCCGCCGGGGAGCTGTTTTTT
TRBV27,few,TRBJ1-1,NA,CASSLRGQVTEAFF,TGTGCCAGCAGTTTACGGGGGCAGGTCACTGAAGCTTTCTTT
TRBV5-1,many,TRBJ2-2,NA,CASSFERDTGELFF,TGCGCCAGCAGCTTTGAGAGGGACACCGGGGAGCTGTTTTTT
TRBV7-2,many,TRBJ1-1,TRBD1,CASSFGDRGILNTEAFF,TGTGCCAGCAGCTTCGGGGACAGGGGAATATTGAACACTGAAGCTTTCTTT
TRBV6-5,NA,TRBJ1-1,TRBD1,CASSYRAGGGYTEAFF,TGTGCCAGCAGTTACCGGGCAGGGGGAGGGTACACTGAAGCTTTCTTT
TRBV7-9,NA,TRBJ1-1,TRBD1,CASSSRNRGRTTEAFF,TGTGCCAGCAGCTCCAGAAACAGGGGGAGGACCACTGAAGCTTTCTTT
TRBV5-1,NA,TRBJ1-2,NA,CASGDETYGYTF,TGCGCCAGCGGGGACGAAACCTATGGCTACACCTTC
TRBV28,few,TRBJ2-1,TRBD1,CASRGTGYNEQFF,TGTGCCAGCCGAGGGACAGGTTACAATGAGCAGTTCTTC
TRBV19,NA,TRBJ1-1,TRBD1,CATRTGGSTEAFF,TGTGCCACCCGGACAGGGGGTAGCACTGAAGCTTTCTTT
TRBV6-4,NA,TRBJ2-1,TRBD2,CASSVHWLAGGHYEQFF,TGTGCCAGCAGTGTTCACTGGCTAGCGGGGGGGCATTATGAGCAGTTCTTC
TRBV28,many,TRBJ2-3,TRBD1,CASSLDRVTDTQYF,TGTGCCAGCAGCTTAGACAGGGTTACAGATACGCAGTATTTT
TRBV27,NA,TRBJ1-1,TRBD1,CASSSKTGSVEAFF,TGTGCCAGCAGTTCCAAGACAGGGTCAGTTGAAGCTTTCTTT